The 5 T cell receptor beta chains below come from one sample, sequenced in a study of T cell repertoires in cytomegalovirus infection. TCRdb ran MiXCR on the reads and lists one entry per CDR3 protein. The sample consists of about 180,000 distinct CDR3 sequences, roughly 15% of them appearing once. The sequenced sample was CD8+ T cells from PBMCs. All receptors come from a human donor in good health (CMV status not recorded). Some clones in this sample may be carry-over from other donors' samples.

This clonotype was detected a few times. The chain uses TRBV28 and TRBJ2-2; D possibly corresponds to TRBD1 (5 bases). CDR3 length equals 14 residues. In germline, CDR1 is MDHEN, CDR2 SYDVKM. V lost 3 bases and J lost 3, with 8 bases in between. This CDR3 reads CASSLQGHTGELFF. CDR3 coding DNA: TGTGCCAGCAGTTTGCAGGGCCACACCGGGGAGCTGTTTTTT.

This clonotype was detected a few times. The chain uses TRBV6-2 or TRBV6-3 and TRBJ2-3; D possibly corresponds to TRBD1 (6 bases). This CDR3 comprises 13 residues. V gave up 6 bases and J gave up 7 bases, with 14 bases separating them. Germline V lookup: CDR1 MNHEY, CDR2 SVGEGT. This chain's CDR3 is CASRPTGTNTQYF. The CDR3 DNA sequence: TGTGCCAGCAGACCCACAGGGACAAATACGCAGTATTTT.

The chain has TRBV12-3 or TRBV12-4 and TRBJ1-1; a weak D match, TRBD1 (6 bases). The V end was cut by 6 bases, the J end by 7 bases, with 15 bases between. The CDR3 contains 13 residues. CDR3 loop: CASSLRDKIEAFF. The CDR3 DNA sequence: TGTGCCAGCAGCCTACGGGACAAAATTGAAGCTTTCTTT.

The chain couples TRBV14 to TRBJ2-3, with no clear D. V lost 1 base and J 10 bases, leaving 12 bases between the germline ends. The CDR3 consists of 13 residues. Germline lookup yields CDR1 SGHDN and CDR2 FVKESK. CDR3 region: CASSQAGGGAQYF. In DNA form, the CDR3 reads TGTGCCAGCAGCCAAGCCGGCGGCGGCGCGCAGTATTTT.

This clonotype was detected only a few times. The chain uses TRBV24-1 and TRBJ2-1, with a possible D match to TRBD2 (6 bases). Germline loops: CDR1 KGHDR, CDR2 SFDVKD. V was shortened by 3 bases and J by 9 bases, with 11 bases between the two germline ends. This CDR3 has 13 residues. Here the CDR3 reads CATSDRRVPEQFF. Here the CDR3 DNA reads TGTGCCACCAGTGATCGGAGGGTGCCTGAGCAGTTCTTC.